This T cell receptor (beta chain) is from a study of technical replicates of blood from several donors (dated by TCRdb to 2015 to 2018). The library was prepared using the immunoSEQ multiplex PCR assay. This immuneACCESS table, as held by TCRdb, lists in-frame sequences with V and J called but not all clones. Of the missing ones, under half trace to an unresolved V gene in checked studies; the others have no known cause. This sample gives tens of thousands of clones in total; 94% of them show up just once. The ten largest account for about 0.4% of the sample. CDR1 LNHDA and CDR2 SQIVND are derived from the germline V gene (reference sequence). Spanning cysteine to phenylalanine, the CDR3 consists of 14 amino acids. The entry retains the CDR3 DNA only, 42 bases that are in frame from base 1. Trimming removed 2 bases from V and 1 base from J, leaving 8 bases between the germline ends. About this clone itself: No antigen is known for it. The input lacks base qualities; no much larger clone sits a single base away.

The receptor comes from a human donor in good health. The sequenced sample consisted of T cells isolated from PBMCs. The chain is made from TRBV19 and TRBJ1-1; TRBD1 is perhaps the D gene, given 5 matching bases. CDR3 loop: CASSIKTANTEAFF. The DNA sequence follows: TGTGCCAGTAGTATAAAGACAGCGAACACTGAAGCTTTCTTT.